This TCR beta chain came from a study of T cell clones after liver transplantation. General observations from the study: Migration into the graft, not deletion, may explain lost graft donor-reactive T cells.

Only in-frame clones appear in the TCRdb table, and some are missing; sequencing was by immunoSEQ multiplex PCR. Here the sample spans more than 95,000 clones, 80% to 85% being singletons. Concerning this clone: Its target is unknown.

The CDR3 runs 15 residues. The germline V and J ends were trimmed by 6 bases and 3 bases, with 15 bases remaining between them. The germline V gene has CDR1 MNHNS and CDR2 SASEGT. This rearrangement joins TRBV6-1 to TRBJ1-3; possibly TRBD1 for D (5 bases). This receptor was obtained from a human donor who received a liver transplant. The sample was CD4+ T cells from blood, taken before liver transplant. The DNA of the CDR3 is TGTGCCAGCAGAGACGTTAGGGGCTTTGGAAACACCATATATTTT. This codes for CASRDVRGFGNTIYF.